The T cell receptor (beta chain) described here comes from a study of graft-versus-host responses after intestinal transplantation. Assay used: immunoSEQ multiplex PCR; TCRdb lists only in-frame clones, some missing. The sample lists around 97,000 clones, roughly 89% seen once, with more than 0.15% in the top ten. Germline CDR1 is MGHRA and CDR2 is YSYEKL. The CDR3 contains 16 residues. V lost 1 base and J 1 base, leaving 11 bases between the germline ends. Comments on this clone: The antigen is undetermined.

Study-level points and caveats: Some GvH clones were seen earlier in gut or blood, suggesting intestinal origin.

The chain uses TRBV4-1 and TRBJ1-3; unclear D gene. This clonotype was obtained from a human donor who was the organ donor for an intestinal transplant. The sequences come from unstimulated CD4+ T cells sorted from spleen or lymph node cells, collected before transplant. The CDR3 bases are TGCGCCAGCAGCCAAGTAATCCGGGGTTCTGGAAACACCATATATTTT. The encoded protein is CASSQVIRGSGNTIYF.